This T cell receptor delta chain was sequenced during a study of γδ T cells in repeated Plasmodium falciparum infection. TCRdb applied CATT to the multiplex PCR reads for clone calling. The repertoire holds tens of thousands of delta-chain clones, roughly 1.4% seen once, with roughly 8.1% in the top ten. Note on this clone: The protein recorded in TCRdb matches a much larger clone and deviates from this DNA's translation at residue 3, suggesting a read error; the protein here is obtained by translating the DNA.

The CDR3 loop spans 23 amino acids. Germline values: CDR1 TSWWSYY, CDR2 QGS. Vgamma9/Vdelta2+ and Vdelta2-negative gammadelta T cells were flow-sorted from PBMC for bulk sequencing. The sequencing input was gamma-delta T cells from blood. The chain couples TRDV1 to TRDJ1; 13 bases fit TRDD3. The source of this sequence is a pool of human donors (malaria-infected and uninfected, not separated). The CDR3 DNA follows: TGTGCTCCTGGGGAACTCCTCCTACGTAACAATACTGGGGGATACGACTACACCGATAAACTCATCTTT. Translation: CAPGELLLRNNTGGYDYTDKLIF.